This is a list of T cell receptor beta chains from one sample in a study of low-dose radiotherapy and immunotherapy resistance in tumors. TCRdb reprocessed the reads with MiXCR, giving one entry per CDR3 protein. The table includes some 94,000 distinct CDR3 sequences, about 20% detected once. The source was PBMCs, collected after low-dose radiotherapy plus immunotherapy. The source is a female donor with ovarian cancer. Each CDR3 is given with its conserved first and last residue. Fields, in order: clone size, CDR3 length, D gene, V gene, J gene, CDR3 protein, CDR3 DNA. D genes are given only for firm matches. Clone size is given for some rows only: seen once, a few or many times, or a class if the clone is expanded.

clone_size: -
cdr3_length: 17
d_call: TRBD2
v_call: TRBV30
j_call: TRBJ2-2
cdr3_aa: CAWSVFAGGPIPGELFF
cdr3_nt: TGTGCCTGGAGTGTATTTGCGGGGGGGCCGATTCCCGGGGAGCTGTTTTTT

clone_size: many
cdr3_length: 15
d_call: -
v_call: TRBV20-1
j_call: TRBJ1-5
cdr3_aa: CSAVPSTVSNQPQHF
cdr3_nt: TGCAGTGCTGTCCCATCGACAGTTTCCAATCAGCCCCAGCATTTT

clone_size: many
cdr3_length: 14
d_call: -
v_call: TRBV7-6
j_call: TRBJ1-4
cdr3_aa: CASSLGQAAEKLFF
cdr3_nt: TGTGCCAGCAGCTTAGGACAAGCGGCTGAAAAACTGTTTTTT

clone_size: many
cdr3_length: 12
d_call: TRBD1
v_call: TRBV3-1
j_call: TRBJ2-7
cdr3_aa: CATGTGSYEQYF
cdr3_nt: TGTGCCACAGGGACAGGATCCTACGAGCAGTACTTC

clone_size: many
cdr3_length: 16
d_call: TRBD2
v_call: TRBV28
j_call: TRBJ2-1
cdr3_aa: CASSTMSGVSGDEQFF
cdr3_nt: TGTGCCAGCAGTACCATGAGCGGGGTCTCCGGGGATGAGCAGTTCTTC

clone_size: many
cdr3_length: 16
d_call: -
v_call: TRBV7-9
j_call: TRBJ2-3
cdr3_aa: CASSFLLALGTDTQYF
cdr3_nt: TGTGCCAGCAGCTTCCTACTAGCTCTCGGCACAGATACGCAGTATTTT

clone_size: -
cdr3_length: 11
d_call: -
v_call: TRBV30
j_call: TRBJ1-2
cdr3_aa: CAWSVGVGYTF
cdr3_nt: TGTGCCTGGAGTGTAGGCGTTGGCTACACCTTC

clone_size: many
cdr3_length: 12
d_call: -
v_call: TRBV20-1
j_call: TRBJ2-1
cdr3_aa: CSASLGDNEQFF
cdr3_nt: TGCAGTGCTTCCCTGGGCGACAATGAGCAGTTCTTC

clone_size: many
cdr3_length: 17
d_call: TRBD2
v_call: TRBV9
j_call: TRBJ2-5
cdr3_aa: CASSAIPGLAGGETQYF
cdr3_nt: TGTGCCAGCAGCGCTATACCGGGACTAGCGGGAGGGGAGACCCAGTACTTC

clone_size: many
cdr3_length: 14
d_call: -
v_call: TRBV7-2
j_call: TRBJ2-2
cdr3_aa: CASSLHATTGELFF
cdr3_nt: TGTGCCAGCAGCTTACATGCTACCACCGGGGAGCTGTTTTTT

clone_size: many
cdr3_length: 13
d_call: -
v_call: TRBV29-1
j_call: TRBJ2-5
cdr3_aa: CSVEVQAKETQYF
cdr3_nt: TGCAGCGTTGAGGTCCAGGCGAAAGAGACCCAGTACTTC